Listed below are T cell receptor beta chains from one sample, sequenced in a study of T cell changes during pregnancy in multiple sclerosis. Profiled with immunoSEQ multiplex PCR; TCRdb holds only in-frame clones, not every one. Of roughly 35,000 clones in the sample, around 90% were seen once. This material consisted of CD4+ T cells from peripheral blood mononuclear cells, taken before pregnancy. The receptors were sampled from a female donor with multiple sclerosis, enrolled in a pregnancy study. Each CDR3 is given with its conserved first and last residue. A D gene is named only where the DNA matches it firmly. The listing skips clone size in some rows; elsewhere it reads once, few, many or a size class.

.,TRBV19,13,.,TRBJ2-5,TGTGCCAGTAGTCCCTTGGAGGAAGAGACCCAGTACTTC,CASSPLEEETQYF
TRBD2,TRBV4-1,19,once,TRBJ2-4,TGCGCCAGCAGCCACCCGGGACTAGCGGGAGGCCCAGCCAAAAACATTCAGTACTTC,CASSHPGLAGGPAKNIQYF
.,TRBV10-3,13,once,TRBJ2-7,TGTGCCATCACCCAGGGATCTTCCTACGAGCAGTACTTC,CAITQGSSYEQYF
TRBD1,TRBV5-1,14,.,TRBJ2-7,TGCGCCAGCAGCCTCGGACAGGGGGCCTACGAGCAGTACTTC,CASSLGQGAYEQYF
TRBD2,TRBV14,13,.,TRBJ2-2,TGTGCCAGCAGCCAAAGCGGGAGCGGGGAGCTGTTTTTT,CASSQSGSGELFF
.,TRBV30,13,.,TRBJ2-3,TGTGCCTGGAGGGGCATCTCTTTAGATACGCAGTATTTT,CAWRGISLDTQYF
TRBD1,TRBV9,16,.,TRBJ2-1,TGTGCCAGCAGCGTATCGCCAGGGACAGTGGGCAATGAGCAGTTCTTC,CASSVSPGTVGNEQFF
TRBD1,TRBV19,15,.,TRBJ1-4,TGTGCCAGTCGGGACAGGGCGATATTTGGCGAAAAACTGTTTTTT,CASRDRAIFGEKLFF
.,TRBV27,14,few,TRBJ1-4,TGTGCCAGCAGAGAACAGGGACGTCTTGAAAAACTGTTTTTT,CASREQGRLEKLFF
TRBD1,TRBV5-4,14,.,TRBJ1-4,TGTGCCAGCAGCGTCGACAGGGGCAATGAAAAACTGTTTTTT,CASSVDRGNEKLFF
TRBD2,TRBV5-1,15,.,TRBJ2-3,TGCGCCAGCGGAAGACTAGCGGGAGTCACAGATACGCAGTATTTT,CASGRLAGVTDTQYF
TRBD2,TRBV2,16,.,TRBJ2-1,TGTGCCAGCAGCCGCGCACTAGCGGGAGCCCGCAATGAGCAGTTCTTC,CASSRALAGARNEQFF
TRBD1,TRBV28,16,.,TRBJ1-2,TGTGCCAGCGCCGATCCAGGGGGCAGAGGTAACTATGGCTACACCTTC,CASADPGGRGNYGYTF
TRBD2,TRBV6-5,15,.,TRBJ2-7,TGTGCCAGCAGTTATGCTAGCGGTCCATTACGGGAGCAGTACTTC,CASSYASGPLREQYF
.,TRBV29-1,11,few,TRBJ1-1,TGCAGCGTTGAATCGGGGATTGGTGCTTTCTTT,CSVESGIGAFF
.,TRBV27,16,.,TRBJ2-7,TGTGCCAGCAGTAGGCAGGGGGTTCGGGTAGCGGATGAGCAGTACTTC,CASSRQGVRVADEQYF
.,TRBV28,18,.,TRBJ2-6,TGTGCCAGCAGTCTGCCGCTCGCAGGGATCTCTGGGGCCAACGTCCTGACTTTC,CASSLPLAGISGANVLTF
TRBD1,TRBV27,16,.,TRBJ2-1,TGTGCCAGCAGTGTGAGGGGGACAGGTTACTACAATGAGCAGTTCTTC,CASSVRGTGYYNEQFF
TRBD2,TRBV28,14,.,TRBJ2-7,TGTGCCAGCAGTCCAAGCGGGAGAAAGGGCGAGCAGTACTTC,CASSPSGRKGEQYF
TRBD1,TRBV18,15,.,TRBJ2-7,TGTGCCAGCTCACCCGGCAGGGGGTTAACCTACGAGCAGTACTTC,CASSPGRGLTYEQYF
TRBD2,TRBV4-3,16,.,TRBJ2-3,TGCGCCAGCAGCCAAGCCGCTAGCGGGAGGGCAGATACGCAGTATTTT,CASSQAASGRADTQYF
.,TRBV6-6,15,.,TRBJ1-5,TGTGCCAGCAGGGACAGAGGGTATGGCAATCAGCCCCAGCATTTT,CASRDRGYGNQPQHF
.,TRBV7-9,15,.,TRBJ1-1,TGTGCCAGCACCCGAAGGGGCAGTAGTGACACTGAAGCTTTCTTT,CASTRRGSSDTEAFF
TRBD1,TRBV10-3,13,.,TRBJ2-1,TGTGCCATCAGCGCGGACAGGGAAGGTGAGCAGTTCTTC,CAISADREGEQFF
TRBD1,TRBV19,15,.,TRBJ2-4,TGTGCCAGTAGACTCTCCGGGACAGGGAGAAACATTCAGTACTTC,CASRLSGTGRNIQYF
.,TRBV9,14,.,TRBJ2-5,TGTGCCAGCAGCGAGGGGGTAGCCGTGGAGACCCAGTACTTC,CASSEGVAVETQYF
.,TRBV10-1,13,.,TRBJ2-2,TGCGCCAGCAGTGACCTCGTGTCCGGGGAGCTGTTTTTT,CASSDLVSGELFF
TRBD1,TRBV5-1,16,.,TRBJ1-2,TGCGCCAGCAGCTTGTCCCCACAGGGGGCCAACTATGGCTACACCTTC,CASSLSPQGANYGYTF
TRBD1,TRBV5-1,14,.,TRBJ2-7,TGCGCCAGCAGCTTGGGACAGGGAAGAGGGGAGCAGTACTTC,CASSLGQGRGEQYF
.,TRBV6-5,13,.,TRBJ1-5,TGTGCCAGCAGTGCCCAGGGCAATCAGCCCCAGCATTTT,CASSAQGNQPQHF
TRBD2,TRBV5-4,16,.,TRBJ2-3,TGTGCCAGCAGCTTGGGGGCTAGCGGGTACACAGATACGCAGTATTTT,CASSLGASGYTDTQYF
TRBD2,TRBV7-2,15,.,TRBJ2-2,TGTGCCAGCAGCCCCCGGAGCGGGATCACCGGGGAGCTGTTTTTT,CASSPRSGITGELFF
TRBD1,TRBV5-1,15,.,TRBJ2-1,TGCGCCAGCAGCCTGGGACAGGTTGCAGACAATGAGCAGTTCTTC,CASSLGQVADNEQFF
TRBD1,TRBV5-6,14,.,TRBJ2-5,TGTACCAGCAGCCCGGACAGGGGACAAGAGACCCAGTACTTC,CTSSPDRGQETQYF
TRBD2,TRBV10-3,19,.,TRBJ2-2,TGTGCCATCAGGGAGGGACTAGCGGGAGGTTTTAGGAACACCGGGGAGCTGTTTTTT,CAIREGLAGGFRNTGELFF
TRBD2,TRBV7-2,13,few,TRBJ2-2,TGTGCCAACCTAGCGGGACGCACCGGGGAGCTGTTTTTT,CANLAGRTGELFF
TRBD2,TRBV9,18,.,TRBJ2-1,TGTGCCAGCAGCACCAGTAGTCAGACTAGCGGTGGGTACAATGAGCAGTTCTTC,CASSTSSQTSGGYNEQFF
.,TRBV30,12,.,TRBJ2-7,TGTGCCTGGACCACCGGGACCTACGAGCAGTACTTC,CAWTTGTYEQYF
TRBD2,TRBV7-2,17,.,TRBJ2-5,TGTGCCAGCAGCCTGACTAGCGGGAGCTCCGACCAAGAGACCCAGTACTTC,CASSLTSGSSDQETQYF